These T cell receptor beta chains were read from a single sample in a study of CD8 T cells in ankylosing spondylitis. TCRdb reprocessed the 5' RACE reads with MiXCR, giving one entry per CDR3 protein. The sample has just under 550,000 distinct CDR3 sequences, about 13% seen once. Input material: blood, either unsorted or a sorted T cell fraction (not recorded which). The origin of the receptors is a male donor with ankylosing spondylitis. The CDR3 runs from the conserved cysteine through the conserved F or W. D genes are given only for firm matches. The size of a clone is reported for some rows only, either as once, few or many, or as a class for expanded clones.

clone_size,v_call,j_call,d_call,cdr3_aa,cdr3_nt
few,TRBV5-5,TRBJ2-5,TRBD2,CASSGVRGGQETQYF,TGTGCCAGCAGCGGGGTACGGGGAGGGCAAGAGACCCAGTACTTC
.,TRBV20-1,TRBJ2-5,TRBD1,CSARPTGIETQYF,TGCAGTGCCCGCCCGACAGGGATAGAGACCCAGTACTTC
few,TRBV7-9,TRBJ2-7,TRBD1,CASSPLKGQGESYEQYF,TGTGCCAGCAGCCCCCTTAAAGGACAGGGTGAATCCTACGAGCAGTACTTC
few,TRBV4-1,TRBJ2-1,TRBD2,CASSQGLAGVLNEQFF,TGCGCCAGCAGCCAAGGACTAGCGGGAGTTCTGAATGAGCAGTTCTTC
few,TRBV2,TRBJ1-1,.,CASRDVRAGSLNTEAFF,TGTGCCAGCAGGGACGTTAGGGCAGGGAGCTTGAACACTGAAGCTTTCTTT
once,TRBV27,TRBJ2-1,TRBD2,CASSLQLAGGSNEQFF,TGTGCCAGCAGTTTACAGCTAGCGGGAGGAAGTAATGAGCAGTTCTTC
few,TRBV18,TRBJ1-5,.,CASSPQTGYGNQPQHF,TGTGCCAGCTCACCTCAAACAGGGTACGGCAATCAGCCCCAGCATTTT
many,TRBV20-1,TRBJ1-4,.,CSARDKKLFF,TGCAGTGCTAGAGATAAAAAACTGTTTTTT
many,TRBV12-3/TRBV12-4,TRBJ2-3,.,CASTIHRGSVTDTQYF,TGTGCCAGCACCATCCATCGAGGGAGTGTCACAGATACGCAGTATTTT
few,TRBV6-4,TRBJ1-2,.,CARRQFRYTF,TGTGCCAGGAGACAGTTCCGCTACACCTTC
.,TRBV20-1,TRBJ2-2,.,CSARVSGTGELFF,TGCAGTGCTAGAGTATCGGGCACCGGGGAGCTGTTTTTT
few,TRBV15,TRBJ1-5,TRBD1,CATSSTNRGHQPQHF,TGTGCCACCAGCAGTACTAACAGGGGGCATCAGCCCCAGCATTTT
.,TRBV14,TRBJ1-1,.,CASSLSLGAGAFF,TGTGCCAGCAGCTTAAGCCTCGGGGCGGGGGCTTTCTTT
.,TRBV3-1,TRBJ1-5,.,CASSQAAGGGPQHF,TGTGCCAGCAGCCAAGCCGCCGGAGGAGGTCCCCAGCATTTT
few,TRBV6-5,TRBJ1-1,.,CASSYSGWETEAFF,TGTGCCAGCAGTTACTCGGGTTGGGAAACTGAAGCTTTCTTT
.,TRBV18,TRBJ2-7,TRBD1,CASSPPSGGTYEQYF,TGTGCCAGCTCACCACCGTCAGGGGGAACCTACGAGCAGTACTTC
few,TRBV2,TRBJ1-1,.,CASTSQSLGEAFF,TGTGCCAGCACCTCCCAAAGTTTGGGTGAAGCTTTCTTT
many,TRBV29-1,TRBJ1-1,TRBD1,CSVDRGRTEAFF,TGCAGCGTTGACAGGGGGCGGACTGAAGCTTTCTTT
many,TRBV18,TRBJ1-3,.,CASSPQRMGSGNTIYF,TGTGCCAGCTCACCACAAAGGATGGGTTCTGGAAACACCATATATTTT
few,TRBV20-1,TRBJ1-2,TRBD1,CSARTGWSYTF,TGCAGTGCAAGGACAGGGTGGAGCTACACCTTC
few,TRBV20-1,TRBJ2-7,.,CSAQDPYKYEQYF,TGCAGTGCCCAAGACCCATACAAGTACGAGCAGTACTTC
many,TRBV5-1,TRBJ2-1,.,CASSLGTGVSSYNEQFF,TGCGCCAGCAGCTTAGGGACCGGGGTTAGCTCCTACAATGAGCAGTTCTTC
.,TRBV12-3/TRBV12-4,TRBJ1-1,TRBD1,CASSLAPAGGWTEAYF,TGTGCCAGCAGTTTAGCGCCGGCAGGGGGCTGGACTGAAGCTTACTTT
many,TRBV24-1,TRBJ2-1,.,CATSVPLPKGNEQFF,TGTGCCACCAGTGTTCCGCTACCCAAGGGGAATGAGCAGTTCTTC
.,TRBV9,TRBJ1-1,.,CASSVSTGTPATEAFF,TGTGCCAGCAGCGTCTCGACCGGGACGCCCGCAACTGAAGCTTTCTTT
few,TRBV5-1,TRBJ2-7,TRBD1,CASSLQGTGITYEQYF,TGCGCCAGCAGCTTGCAAGGGACAGGGATTACCTACGAGCAGTACTTC
few,TRBV12-3/TRBV12-4,TRBJ1-3,TRBD1,CASSLRGQGAAGNTIYF,TGTGCCAGCAGTTTGAGGGGACAGGGGGCGGCTGGAAACACCATATATTTT
.,TRBV12-5,TRBJ2-3,TRBD2,CASGSSGTGRVDTQYF,TGTGCTAGTGGTTCAAGCGGGACCGGGAGAGTGGATACGCAGTATTTT
.,TRBV20-1,TRBJ1-2,.,CSASRGDSNNYGYTF,TGCAGTGCTAGTAGGGGGGACTCTAATAACTATGGCTACACCTTC
few,TRBV29-1,TRBJ2-1,TRBD1,CSVVGQGKDEQFF,TGCAGCGTCGTGGGACAGGGTAAGGATGAGCAGTTCTTC
few,TRBV20-1,TRBJ2-7,.,CSARPTSYEQYF,TGCAGTGCTAGGCCCACCTCCTACGAGCAGTACTTC
few,TRBV20-1,TRBJ2-1,.,CSARVPGTDNEQFF,TGCAGTGCTAGAGTCCCAGGGACTGACAATGAGCAGTTCTTC
few,TRBV10-2,TRBJ1-2,TRBD1,CASRPGQSGGYGYTF,TGCGCCAGCAGGCCGGGACAGTCAGGAGGCTATGGCTACACCTTC
few,TRBV20-1,TRBJ2-1,TRBD2,CSAMRGAVINEQFF,TGCAGTGCCATGCGGGGGGCCGTGATCAATGAGCAGTTCTTC
.,TRBV6-1,TRBJ1-2,.,CASTRQTEKHGYTF,TGTGCCAGCACCCGACAGACGGAAAAACATGGCTACACCTTC
few,TRBV2,TRBJ2-7,TRBD1,CASTRDSHEQYF,TGTGCCAGCACCCGGGACAGTCACGAGCAGTACTTC
.,TRBV5-1,TRBJ2-5,.,CASSLDTQGGQETQYF,TGCGCCAGCAGCTTGGACACACAGGGAGGCCAAGAGACCCAGTACTTC
few,TRBV5-1,TRBJ1-3,.,CASTRDASSGNTIYF,TGCGCCAGCACCAGGGATGCGAGCTCTGGAAACACCATATATTTT
many,TRBV5-1,TRBJ1-1,TRBD1,CASSLEQGQNTEAFF,TGCGCCAGCAGCTTGGAACAGGGGCAGAACACTGAAGCTTTCTTT
many,TRBV7-9,TRBJ2-5,.,CASSLGVGEIQETQYF,TGTGCCAGCAGCTTAGGCGTAGGGGAAATACAAGAGACCCAGTACTTC
few,TRBV3-1,TRBJ1-1,.,CASSQDGREAFF,TGTGCCAGCAGCCAGGACGGCCGGGAAGCTTTCTTT
few,TRBV2,TRBJ2-6,.,CASVGTGANVLTF,TGTGCCAGCGTTGGGACTGGGGCCAACGTCCTGACTTTC